A single sample is the source of the 17 T cell receptor beta chains below, sequenced in a study of cytomegalovirus exposure and HLA in healthy donors. Primers for the PCR totalled 60 Vbeta and 13 Jbeta. The protocol was immunoSEQ multiplex PCR, while the TCRdb copy is restricted to in-frame clones and leaves out a portion. This sample yields around 120,000 clones, of which over 60% are seen a single time; 2.9% belongs to the top ten. The specimen sequenced was PBMCs. The receptors shown here come from a human donor in good health.

The chain combines TRBV11-3 with TRBJ2-5; TRBD2 agrees at 12 bases. The CDR3 totals 18 residues. After removal of 5 bases from V and 0 bases from J, the junction contained 10 bases not matched to a gene. Germline assignment: CDR1 SGHNT and CDR2 YENEEA. The CDR3 DNA reads as TGTGCCAGCAGCCCAGGACTAGCGGGGCTTCCCAACCAAGAGACCCAGTACTTC. Translation gives CASSPGLAGLPNQETQYF.

The chain couples TRBV4-1 to TRBJ2-7; perhaps TRBD2 as D (6 bases). The length of the CDR3 is 15 residues. In germline, CDR1 is MGHRA, CDR2 YSYEKL. Trimming removed 2 bases at V and 7 bases at J, with 18 bases between. The CDR3, as DNA: TGCGCCAGCAGCCAACGTTTGGCACTAGCCGGTGAGCAGTACTTC. It encodes CASSQRLALAGEQYF.

The V gene is TRBV7-2, the J gene TRBJ1-1; 10 positions agree with TRBD1. This CDR3 is 15 amino acids long. V lost 5 bases, J lost 1 base, and 4 bases stayed unmatched. CDR1 SGHTA and CDR2 FQGNSA come from the germline V gene. For the CDR3, the DNA is TGTGCCAGCAGCACGAGGGACAGGGGGAACACTGAAGCTTTCTTT. Protein sequence: CASSTRDRGNTEAFF.

This chain uses TRBV28 with TRBJ2-3, with TRBD2 identical over 12 bases. Unmatched junction bases numbered 14, after V lost 4 bases and J lost 6 bases. The germline gives CDR1 MDHEN, CDR2 SYDVKM. The CDR3 runs 18 residues. The CDR3 region has the DNA TGTGCCAGCAGTTCGCCGTGGTCTAGCGGGAGGGCCTCGGATACGCAGTATTTT. It encodes CASSSPWSSGRASDTQYF.

The rearrangement joins TRBV5-1 to TRBJ1-1; no clear D gene. The CDR3 has 15 residues. Trimming removed 6 bases from V and 1 base from J, with 16 bases in between. Germline CDR1 and CDR2: SGHRS and YFSETQ. The CDR3 protein is CASTSRPQPNTEAFF. CDR3 coding DNA: TGCGCCAGCACCTCCCGGCCACAGCCGAACACTGAAGCTTTCTTT.

The chain has TRBV29-1 and TRBJ1-1; 7 positions agree with TRBD1. Trimming removed 7 bases from V and 3 bases from J; junction bases left unmatched: 11. The CDR3 has 14 amino acids. Per germline, CDR1 SQVTM and CDR2 ANQGSEA. The CDR3 nucleotides are TGCAGCGCGAGGATGACAGGGCAGGACACTGAAGCTTTCTTT. This translates into CSARMTGQDTEAFF.

J is TRBJ2-1 and V is TRBV29-1, with D tentatively TRBD1 (6 bases). V was pared by 0 bases and J by 6 bases, with 24 bases between. This CDR3 region has 18 residues. Germline V lookup: CDR1 SQVTM, CDR2 ANQGSEA. CDR3 DNA sequence: TGCAGCGTTGAAGACCCGAAGTTGTCCGACAGGCGAATCAATGAGCAGTTCTTC. This encodes CSVEDPKLSDRRINEQFF.

The V and J genes are TRBV19 and TRBJ1-1; 7 bases map to TRBD1. Germline V gene lookup returns CDR1 LNHDA and CDR2 SQIVND (reference sequence). This CDR3 has 14 residues. V lost 6 bases and J lost 2; bases outside the gene matches: 6. The CDR3 loop reads CASSVGQTNTEAFF. The CDR3 DNA reads as TGTGCCAGTAGCGTGGGACAGACTAACACTGAAGCTTTCTTT. Together with reference TRBV19 and TRBJ1-1, the CDR3 gives the full variable domain: DGGITQSPKYLFRKEGQNVTLSCEQNLNHDAMYWYRQDPGQGLRLIYYSQIVNDFQKGDIAEGYSVSREKKESFPLTVTSAQKNPTAFYLCASSVGQTNTEAFFGQGTRLTVV.

This sequence joins TRBV29-1 and TRBJ2-3; 8 bases fit TRBD2. Losses at the gene ends were 6 bases for V and 4 bases for J; bases not matched to a gene: 3. CDR1 SQVTM and CDR2 ANQGSEA come from the germline V gene. The CDR3 is 12 amino acids. This CDR3 is CSVGLVADTQYF. The CDR3 DNA sequence: TGCAGCGTGGGACTAGTGGCAGATACGCAGTATTTT.

This clone was seen only a few times. The CDR3 bases are TGTGCCTGGAGTCCCACACGAACTAATGAAAAACTGTTTTTT. This codes for CAWSPTRTNEKLFF. This chain uses TRBV30 with TRBJ1-4; no clear D gene. V lost 2 bases and J lost 1, with 8 bases in between. CDR3 length: 14 amino acids. Germline lookup yields CDR1 GTSNPN and CDR2 SVGIG (reference sequence).

J is TRBJ1-2 and V is TRBV23-1; 9 nucleotides align to TRBD1. TRBV23-1 carries the ORF label, with uncertain function. The CDR3 is made up of 15 amino acids. Trimming at V came to 4 bases and at J to 8 bases, leaving 11 bases not matched to a gene. Written as DNA, the CDR3 is TGCGCCAGCAGTCGTAAGGACAGGGGCCTGGGCGGCTACACCTTC. It translates to CASSRKDRGLGGYTF.

The CDR3 reads CASPPNESYEQYF. The DNA for the CDR3 is TGTGCCAGCCCCCCGAACGAGAGCTACGAGCAGTACTTC. The chain employs TRBV7-7 and TRBJ2-7; D uncertain. This CDR3 contains 13 residues. Germline CDR1 is SSHAT and CDR2 is FNYEAQ (reference sequence). Trimming shortened V by 8 bases and J by 3 bases, and 14 bases separated the two germline ends.

The V and J genes are TRBV10-3 and TRBJ2-3; the match to TRBD2 covers 15 bases. V shed 8 bases and J 0 bases; nucleotides not matched to a gene: 12. This CDR3 has 19 residues. The germline V gene has CDR1 ENHRY and CDR2 SYGVKD. The CDR3 nucleotides read TGTGCCATCCGCTCAGATGGGACTAGCGGGGGGTGGAGCACAGATACGCAGTATTTT. Translating it yields CAIRSDGTSGGWSTDTQYF.

This clone was observed a few times. The rearrangement joins TRBV9 to TRBJ2-7, with 9 nucleotides matching TRBD1. Germline loops: CDR1 SGDLS, CDR2 YYNGEE. After removal of 3 bases from V and 3 bases from J, the junction contained 7 bases not matched to a gene. This CDR3 has 15 residues. This CDR3 reads CASSASSDRGYEQYF. For the CDR3, the DNA is TGTGCCAGCAGCGCCTCTTCGGACAGGGGCTACGAGCAGTACTTC. The full variable domain, in which reference TRBV9 and TRBJ2-7 provide the parts outside the CDR3, is DSGVTQTPKHLITATGQRVTLRCSPRSGDLSVYWYQQSLDQGLQFLIQYYNGEERAKGNILERFSAQQFPDLHSELNLSSLELGDSALYFCASSASSDRGYEQYFGPGTRLTVT.

The J gene is TRBJ2-7, the V gene TRBV6-5; D perhaps matches TRBD2 (6 bases). V lost 2 bases and J lost 7, with 12 bases in between. Germline V gene data show CDR1 as MNHEY and CDR2 as SVGAGI. The CDR3 contains 13 residues. The CDR3 region is CASSYGPAGEQYF. The CDR3 DNA reads as TGTGCCAGCAGTTACGGGCCGGCGGGGGAGCAGTACTTC.

The chain uses TRBV5-6 and TRBJ2-4; no firm D call. Per the germline V gene, CDR1 is SGHDT and CDR2 is YYEEEE. V was shortened by 2 bases and J by 0 bases, with 6 bases between the two germline ends. This CDR3 spans 14 amino acids. CDR3 nucleotide sequence: TGTGCCAGCAGCTTAATTCTAGCCAAAAACATTCAGTACTTC. Its translation: CASSLILAKNIQYF.

V gene TRBV9 combines with J gene TRBJ2-2; D not resolved. Germline V gene sequence: CDR1 SGDLS, CDR2 YYNGEE. Trimming pared 0 bases from V and 1 base from J, leaving 10 bases between. The CDR3 is 16 amino acids. CDR3 loop: CASSVGTDMNTGELFF. CDR3 nucleotide sequence: TGTGCCAGCAGCGTAGGCACAGATATGAACACCGGGGAGCTGTTTTTT.